A selection of T cell receptor beta chains follows, all from one sample in a study of sequential checkpoint blockade in melanoma. Assay used: immunoSEQ multiplex PCR; TCRdb lists only in-frame clones, some missing. This table has 17,000 or so clones, more than 75% appearing once. The sample consisted of CD8+ T cells sorted from blood (inferred from file names), taken from a patient given nivolumab and ipilimumab in sequence. Every receptor here comes from a human donor with melanoma. Both conserved end residues are part of each CDR3. Fields, in order: J gene, V gene, D gene, clone size, CDR3 protein, CDR3 DNA. D genes are given only for firm matches. Size is stated for part of the rows, as once, few or many counts, or as a class when the clone is expanded.

TRBJ1-1 TRBV6-6 - - CASSYSEGEAFF TGTGCCAGCAGTTACTCCGAGGGCGAGGCTTTCTTT
TRBJ2-7 TRBV27 - - CASRHIPYEQYF TGTGCCAGCAGACATATCCCCTACGAGCAGTACTTC
TRBJ2-7 TRBV7-9 - - CASSPGGYEQYF TGTGCCAGCAGCCCTGGAGGCTACGAGCAGTACTTC
TRBJ1-1 TRBV29-1 - - CSVIKGDLEAFF TGCAGCGTTATTAAAGGGGATCTTGAAGCTTTCTTT
TRBJ1-1 TRBV6-6 - - CASSWAILNTEAFF TGTGCCAGCAGCTGGGCCATCCTGAACACTGAAGCTTTCTTT
TRBJ1-3 TRBV5-5 - - CASSARRGSGNTIYF TGTGCCAGCAGCGCCCGGCGGGGATCTGGAAACACCATATATTTT
TRBJ1-2 TRBV19 TRBD1 - CASSMGTGALPYGYTF TGTGCCAGTAGTATGGGGACAGGGGCACTACCGTATGGCTACACCTTC
TRBJ1-5 TRBV4-1 - - CASSQEEGYSNQPQHF TGCGCCAGCAGCCAAGAGGAGGGATATAGCAATCAGCCCCAGCATTTT
TRBJ2-7 TRBV4-2 TRBD1 - CASSQGTGGSYEQYF TGTGCCAGCAGCCAAGGGACAGGGGGATCCTACGAGCAGTACTTC
TRBJ2-7 TRBV19 TRBD2 - CASSRGLAGADEQYF TGTGCCAGTAGTAGAGGACTAGCGGGAGCAGACGAGCAGTACTTC
TRBJ2-7 TRBV7-6 - few CASGQGMYEQYF TGTGCCAGCGGTCAGGGGATGTACGAGCAGTACTTC
TRBJ2-7 TRBV9 - once CASSVAGDQSYEQYF TGTGCCAGCAGCGTCGCAGGGGACCAATCCTACGAGCAGTACTTC
TRBJ1-5 TRBV15 TRBD1 - CATSIIRTGGQPQHF TGTGCCACCAGCATAATCCGGACAGGGGGCCAGCCCCAGCATTTT
TRBJ1-1 TRBV5-1 - - CASSLTLGGMTNTEAFF TGCGCCAGCAGTCTAACCTTGGGGGGGATGACGAACACTGAAGCTTTCTTT
TRBJ2-2 TRBV4-1 - - CASSQANGELFF TGCGCCAGCAGCCAAGCCAACGGGGAGCTGTTTTTT
TRBJ1-5 TRBV28 - once CASSFPGGQPQHF TGTGCCAGCAGTTTCCCTGGAGGACAGCCCCAGCATTTT
TRBJ1-2 TRBV29-1 - - CSVLNLDSTNYGYTF TGCAGCGTCCTAAACCTGGACAGCACTAACTATGGCTACACCTTC
TRBJ2-7 TRBV27 TRBD2 - CASSLSPGRAVEQYF TGTGCCAGCAGTTTATCGCCCGGGAGGGCTGTCGAGCAGTACTTC
TRBJ2-7 TRBV29-1 TRBD2 - CSAERLAGSIYEQYF TGCAGCGCTGAACGACTAGCGGGTAGCATCTACGAGCAGTACTTC
TRBJ1-2 TRBV5-6 - - CASSRGTVYGYTF TGTGCCAGCAGCCGCGGGACCGTCTATGGCTACACCTTC
TRBJ1-2 TRBV7-9 - - CASSRTDLANYGYTF TGTGCCAGCAGCCGGACGGACTTAGCTAACTATGGCTACACCTTC
TRBJ2-7 TRBV28 - - CASGEGAAYEQYF TGTGCCAGCGGCGAGGGAGCGGCCTACGAGCAGTACTTC
TRBJ2-7 TRBV27 TRBD1 - CASSPRTGSYEQYF TGTGCCAGCAGTCCAAGGACAGGCTCCTACGAGCAGTACTTC
TRBJ1-1 TRBV2 - - CASGETGGTEAFF TGTGCCAGCGGAGAAACCGGTGGCACTGAAGCTTTCTTT
TRBJ2-7 TRBV9 - - CASSVGQGGYEQYF TGTGCCAGCAGCGTAGGCCAGGGGGGATACGAGCAGTACTTC
TRBJ2-7 TRBV28 - few CASSLVGPYEQYF TGTGCCAGCAGTTTAGTCGGTCCCTACGAGCAGTACTTC
TRBJ2-7 TRBV27 TRBD1 - CASSLYGTGGYEQYF TGTGCCAGCAGTTTATACGGGACAGGGGGCTACGAGCAGTACTTC
TRBJ2-1 TRBV28 - once CASSQHLGGREQFF TGTGCCAGCAGTCAGCATTTGGGGGGTCGGGAGCAGTTCTTC
TRBJ2-7 TRBV19 TRBD2 - CASSKGLASAYEQYF TGTGCCAGTAGTAAGGGACTAGCGTCTGCCTACGAGCAGTACTTC
TRBJ2-1 TRBV20-1 - - CSASGGEQFF TGCAGTGCTAGCGGGGGTGAGCAGTTCTTC
TRBJ1-5 TRBV10-3 - - CAIGGSSNQPQHF TGTGCCATAGGGGGATCGAGCAATCAGCCCCAGCATTTT
TRBJ1-2 TRBV30 - few CAWSGGGNYGYTF TGTGCCTGGAGTGGAGGGGGTAACTATGGCTACACCTTC
TRBJ1-1 TRBV5-4 - - CASSLDGGYEAFF TGTGCCAGCAGCTTAGATGGGGGCTATGAAGCTTTCTTT
TRBJ2-7 TRBV30 - - CAWSSYRRMDEQYF TGTGCCTGGAGTAGCTACAGACGAATGGACGAGCAGTACTTC
TRBJ2-3 TRBV23-1 TRBD2 - CASSPRRGEGFKRDTQYF TGCGCCAGCAGTCCTCGCCGGGGGGAGGGCTTCAAAAGGGATACGCAGTATTTT
TRBJ2-6 TRBV14 - - CASSQVQTGANVLTF TGTGCCAGCAGCCAAGTCCAAACTGGGGCCAACGTCCTGACTTTC
TRBJ2-1 TRBV4-3 - - CASSPRETTYNEQFF TGCGCCAGCAGCCCTAGGGAGACAACCTACAATGAGCAGTTCTTC
TRBJ1-2 TRBV14 - few CASSQMRDRVRGYTF TGTGCCAGCAGCCAGATGCGAGACAGAGTTCGCGGCTACACCTTC
TRBJ2-7 TRBV5-5 TRBD2 few CASSPGLVIEQYF TGTGCCAGCAGCCCGGGACTAGTTATCGAGCAGTACTTC
TRBJ2-7 TRBV21-1 - - CASSTRCREQYF TGTGCCAGCAGCACCCGGTGTAGAGAGCAGTACTTC